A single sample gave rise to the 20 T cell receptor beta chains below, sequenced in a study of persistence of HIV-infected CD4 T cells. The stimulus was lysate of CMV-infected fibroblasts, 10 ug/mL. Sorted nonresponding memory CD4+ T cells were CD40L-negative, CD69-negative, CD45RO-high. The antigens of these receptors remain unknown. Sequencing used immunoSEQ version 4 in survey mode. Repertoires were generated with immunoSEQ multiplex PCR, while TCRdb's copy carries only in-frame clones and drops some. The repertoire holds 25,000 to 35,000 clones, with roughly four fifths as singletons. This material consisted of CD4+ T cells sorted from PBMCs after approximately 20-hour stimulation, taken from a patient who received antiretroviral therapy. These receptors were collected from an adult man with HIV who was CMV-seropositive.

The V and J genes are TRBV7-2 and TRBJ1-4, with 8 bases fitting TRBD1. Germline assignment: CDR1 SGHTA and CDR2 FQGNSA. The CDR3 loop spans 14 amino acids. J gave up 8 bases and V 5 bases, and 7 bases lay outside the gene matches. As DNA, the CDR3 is TGTGCCAGCAGCCAGGGACAGGCTATCGAAAAACTGTTTTTT. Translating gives CASSQGQAIEKLFF.

For the CDR3, the DNA is TGTGCCAGCAGTTACTCGAGGGGGGGCCAGCCCCAGCATTTT. Amino acids: CASSYSRGGQPQHF. The V call is TRBV6-6, the J call TRBJ1-5, with D possibly matching TRBD1 (6 bases). V was pared by 0 bases and J by 7 bases, with 10 bases between. The germline gives CDR1 MNHNY, CDR2 SVGAGI (reference sequence). This CDR3 has 14 amino acids.

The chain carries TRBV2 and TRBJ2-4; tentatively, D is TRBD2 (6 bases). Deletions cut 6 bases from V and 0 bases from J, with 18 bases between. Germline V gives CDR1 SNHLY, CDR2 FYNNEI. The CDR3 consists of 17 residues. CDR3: CASSTGTADLAKNIQYF. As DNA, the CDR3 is TGTGCCAGCAGCACCGGGACTGCAGACTTAGCCAAAAACATTCAGTACTTC.

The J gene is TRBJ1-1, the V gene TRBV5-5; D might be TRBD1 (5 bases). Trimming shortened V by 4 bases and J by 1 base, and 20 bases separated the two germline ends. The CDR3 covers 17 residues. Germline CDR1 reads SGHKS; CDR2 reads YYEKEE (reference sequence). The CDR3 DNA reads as TGTGCCAGCAGCCCAACAGGAGTACAAATGCGGAACACTGAAGCTTTCTTT. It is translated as CASSPTGVQMRNTEAFF.

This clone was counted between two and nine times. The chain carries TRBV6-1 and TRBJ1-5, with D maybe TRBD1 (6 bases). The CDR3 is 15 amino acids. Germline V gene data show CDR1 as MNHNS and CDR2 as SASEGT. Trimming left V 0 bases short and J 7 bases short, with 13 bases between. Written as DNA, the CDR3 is TGTGCCAGCAGTGAAGCATACGGTAGGGGGCAGCCCCAGCATTTT. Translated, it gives CASSEAYGRGQPQHF.

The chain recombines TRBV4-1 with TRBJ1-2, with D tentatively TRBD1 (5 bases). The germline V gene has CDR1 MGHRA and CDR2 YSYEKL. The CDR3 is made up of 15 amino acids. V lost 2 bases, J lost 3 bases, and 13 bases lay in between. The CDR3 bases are TGCGCCAGCAGCCAACGGCAGGGCGGCGACTATGGCTACACCTTC. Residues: CASSQRQGGDYGYTF.

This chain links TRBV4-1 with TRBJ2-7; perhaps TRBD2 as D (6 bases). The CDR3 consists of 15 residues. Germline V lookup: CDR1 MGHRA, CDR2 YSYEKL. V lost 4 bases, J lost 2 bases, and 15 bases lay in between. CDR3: CASSLAVAGPYEQYF. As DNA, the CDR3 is TGCGCCAGCAGCCTGGCTGTCGCGGGGCCCTACGAGCAGTACTTC.

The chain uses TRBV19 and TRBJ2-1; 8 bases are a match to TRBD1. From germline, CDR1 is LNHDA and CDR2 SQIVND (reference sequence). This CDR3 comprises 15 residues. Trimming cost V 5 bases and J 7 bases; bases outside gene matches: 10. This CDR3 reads CASSPRRGRKNEQFF. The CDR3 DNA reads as TGTGCCAGTAGTCCTCGCAGGGGGCGCAAGAATGAGCAGTTCTTC.

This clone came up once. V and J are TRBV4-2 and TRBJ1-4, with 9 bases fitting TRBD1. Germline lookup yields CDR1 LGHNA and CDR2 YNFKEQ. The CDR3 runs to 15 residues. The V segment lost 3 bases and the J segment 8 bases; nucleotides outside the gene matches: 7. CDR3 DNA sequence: TGTGCCAGCAGCCAGATGACAGGGGGTGGCGAAAAACTGTTTTTT. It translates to CASSQMTGGGEKLFF.

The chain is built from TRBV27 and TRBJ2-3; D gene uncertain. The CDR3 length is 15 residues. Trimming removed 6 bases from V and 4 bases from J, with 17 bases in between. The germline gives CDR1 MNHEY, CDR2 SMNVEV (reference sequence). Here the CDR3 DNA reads TGTGCCAGCAGCCGTTGGACGTCAAGGGCAGATACGCAGTATTTT. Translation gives CASSRWTSRADTQYF.

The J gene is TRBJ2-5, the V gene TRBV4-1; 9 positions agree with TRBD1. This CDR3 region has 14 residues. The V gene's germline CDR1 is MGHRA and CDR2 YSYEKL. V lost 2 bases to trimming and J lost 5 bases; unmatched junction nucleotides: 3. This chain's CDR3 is CASSQSDRGETQYF. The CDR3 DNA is TGCGCCAGCAGCCAAAGCGACAGGGGGGAGACCCAGTACTTC.

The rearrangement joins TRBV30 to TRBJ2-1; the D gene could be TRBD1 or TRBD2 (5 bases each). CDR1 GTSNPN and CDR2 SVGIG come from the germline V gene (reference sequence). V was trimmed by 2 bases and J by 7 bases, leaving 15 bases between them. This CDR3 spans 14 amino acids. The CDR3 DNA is TGTGCCTGGAGTCCGTGGACTGGGACGAATGAGCAGTTCTTC. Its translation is CAWSPWTGTNEQFF.

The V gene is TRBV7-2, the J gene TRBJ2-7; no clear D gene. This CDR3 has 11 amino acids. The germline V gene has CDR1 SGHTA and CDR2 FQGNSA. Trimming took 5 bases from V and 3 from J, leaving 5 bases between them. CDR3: CASSALYEQYF. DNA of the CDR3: TGTGCCAGCAGCGCCCTCTACGAGCAGTACTTC.

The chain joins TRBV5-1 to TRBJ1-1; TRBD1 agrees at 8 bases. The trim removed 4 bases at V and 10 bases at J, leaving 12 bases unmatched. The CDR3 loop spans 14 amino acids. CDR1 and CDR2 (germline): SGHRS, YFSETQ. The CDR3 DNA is TGCGCCAGCAGCCCGGGGACAGGCCTGGGTGGAGCTTTCTTT. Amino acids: CASSPGTGLGGAFF.

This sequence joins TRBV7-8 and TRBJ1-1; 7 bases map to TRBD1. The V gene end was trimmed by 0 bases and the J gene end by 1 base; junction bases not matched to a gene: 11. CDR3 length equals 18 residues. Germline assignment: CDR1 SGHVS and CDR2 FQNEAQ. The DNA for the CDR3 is TGTGCCAGCAGCTTAGCGAGGATGAGGGGGCGGAGGAACACTGAAGCTTTCTTT. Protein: CASSLARMRGRRNTEAFF.

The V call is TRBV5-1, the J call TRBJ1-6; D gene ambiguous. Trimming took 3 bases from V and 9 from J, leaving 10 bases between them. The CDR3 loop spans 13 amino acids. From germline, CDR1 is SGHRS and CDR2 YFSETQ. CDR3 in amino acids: CASSSRTGSPLHF. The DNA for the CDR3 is TGCGCCAGCAGCTCCCGGACGGGTTCACCCCTCCACTTT.

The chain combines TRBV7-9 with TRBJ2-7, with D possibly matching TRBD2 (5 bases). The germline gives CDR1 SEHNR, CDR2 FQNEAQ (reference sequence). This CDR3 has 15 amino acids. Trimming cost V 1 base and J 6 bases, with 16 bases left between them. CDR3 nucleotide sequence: TGTGCCAGCAGCTTAGTCTGGCCCGGTGAGGGCGAGCAGTACTTC. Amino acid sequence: CASSLVWPGEGEQYF. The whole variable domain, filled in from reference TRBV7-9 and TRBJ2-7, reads DTGVSQNPRHKITKRGQNVTFRCDPISEHNRLYWYRQTLGQGPEFLTYFQNEAQLEKSRLLSDRFSAERPKGSFSTLEIQRTEQGDSAMYLCASSLVWPGEGEQYFGPGTRLTVT.

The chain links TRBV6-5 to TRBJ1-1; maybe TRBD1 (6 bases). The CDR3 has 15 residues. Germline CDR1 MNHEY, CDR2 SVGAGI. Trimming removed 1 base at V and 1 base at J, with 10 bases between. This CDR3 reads CASSYYRERNTEAFF. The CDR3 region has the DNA TGTGCCAGCAGTTACTACAGGGAAAGGAACACTGAAGCTTTCTTT.

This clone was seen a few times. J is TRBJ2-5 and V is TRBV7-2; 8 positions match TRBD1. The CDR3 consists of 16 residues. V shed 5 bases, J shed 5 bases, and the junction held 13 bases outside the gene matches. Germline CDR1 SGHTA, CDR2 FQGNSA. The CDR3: CASSPRPRQGMETQYF. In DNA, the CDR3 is TGTGCCAGCAGCCCCCGTCCTCGACAGGGGATGGAGACCCAGTACTTC.

The CDR3 loop reads CASSLSGQGLEQFF. Written as DNA, the CDR3 is TGTGCCAGCAGCTTATCGGGACAGGGGTTAGAGCAGTTCTTC. The V call is TRBV7-9, the J call TRBJ2-1, with 10 bases lining up with TRBD1. CDR1 SEHNR and CDR2 FQNEAQ come from the germline V gene (reference sequence). This CDR3 has 14 residues. The V and J ends lost 2 bases and 10 bases, in that order; junction bases with no gene match: 5.